This is a list of T cell receptor beta chains from one sample in a study of CD8 T cells in ankylosing spondylitis. TCRdb used MiXCR to reprocess the 5' RACE reads, holding one entry per CDR3 protein. Counted here are 300,000 to 400,000 distinct CDR3 sequences, roughly 14% occurring once; the ten biggest clones make up about 1%. Sequenced sample: blood, either unsorted or a sorted T cell fraction (not recorded which). Receptor source: a male donor with ankylosing spondylitis or in good health (not recorded which). CDR3s include the opening cysteine and the closing phenylalanine or tryptophan. D genes are given only for firm matches. The size field is filled for only some rows; it gives once, few, many or a size class.

>15|TRBD1|.|TRBV7-2|TRBJ2-3
TGTGCCAGCAGTCCGACAGGGGCTTCTGCAGATACGCAGTATTTT
CASSPTGASADTQYF
>14|.|few|TRBV6-1|TRBJ1-5
TGTGCCAGCAGGGGTCTCGATAGCAATCAGCCCCAGCATTTT
CASRGLDSNQPQHF
>16|.|few|TRBV18|TRBJ1-4
TGTGCCAGCTCCCATGGGACCTATGCAACTAATGAAAAACTGTTTTTT
CASSHGTYATNEKLFF
>12|.|many|TRBV10-3|TRBJ2-3
TGTGCCATCAGTGAGTCGGGAGATACGCAGTATTTT
CAISESGDTQYF
>16|.|.|TRBV6-5|TRBJ1-2
TGTGCCAGCAGTTACCATCGACAGGAGCCAGACTATGGCTACACCTTC
CASSYHRQEPDYGYTF
>15|TRBD2|few|TRBV9|TRBJ2-1
TGTGCCAGCAGCGTAGTAGCGGGAGGGCACAATGAGCAGTTCTTC
CASSVVAGGHNEQFF
>15|TRBD2|few|TRBV14|TRBJ2-7
TGTGCCAGCAGCCCTATTTGGACTAGCGGAATACGGCAGTACTTC
CASSPIWTSGIRQYF
>14|.|.|TRBV2|TRBJ2-5
TGTGCCAGCAGTGGGGTGCCTGCTGGGGAGACCCAGTACTTC
CASSGVPAGETQYF
>18|.|few|TRBV4-2|TRBJ2-5
TGTGCCAGCAGCCAAGATCAGTCCGTGGGGGAGTACCAAGAGACCCAGTACTTC
CASSQDQSVGEYQETQYF
>16|TRBD2|.|TRBV4-1|TRBJ2-3
TGCGCCAGCAGCCCCTGGACTAGCGGGAGATCAGATACGCAGTATTTT
CASSPWTSGRSDTQYF
>15|TRBD1|.|TRBV3-1|TRBJ1-6
TGTGCCAGCAGAAACAGGGGGAACCCTTATTCACCCCTCCACTTT
CASRNRGNPYSPLHF